This entry is about one TCR beta chain. TCRdb keeps only in-frame clones here, not all; method: immunoSEQ multiplex PCR. This repertoire shows some 21,000 clones, around 80% found once; its top ten account for roughly 13%. The sample belongs to a study of blood T cell repertoires in COVID-19. V gave up 0 bases and J gave up 1 base, with 7 bases separating them. The germline CDR1 and CDR2 sequences are MRHNA and SNTAGT. The CDR3 totals 15 residues. The sample comprised peripheral blood. The TCR was taken from a man aged 55 to 70 with active COVID-19. The rearrangement joins TRBV6-4 to TRBJ2-1, with a weak D call TRBD2 (6 bases). CDR3 nucleotides: TGTGCCAGCAGTGACTCTGCGGGGTCCTACAATGAGCAGTTCTTC. The encoded protein is CASSDSAGSYNEQFF.